The text below deals with one T cell receptor beta chain. Its target is unknown. These data are taken from a study of monozygotic twins with inflammatory bowel disease. Study-level findings and limits: Distinction of different T cell subtypes was not possible. Lower sharing of clonotypes with other individuals was seen in IBD patients than in healthy twins. This was most marked in patients showing signs of disease activity.

Approximately 4,000 ng of total RNA went into each TCR library. Via template switching, UMIs carrying a 6-nucleotide sample barcode were introduced. TCRdb reprocessed the 5' RACE reads and keeps a single row for each CDR3 protein, giving no DNA. With roughly 330,000 distinct CDR3 sequences in the sample, the ten largest clones hold roughly 2%. Germline V gene data show CDR1 as ENHRY and CDR2 as SYGVKD. The CDR3 contains 14 residues. The V and J genes are TRBV10-3 and TRBJ2-7; without DNA, the TCRdb call of TRBD1 cannot be checked. This clonotype was obtained from a human donor with ulcerative colitis or Crohn's disease, or a healthy co-twin of an affected twin (not recorded which). Sequencing was carried out using blood. Here the CDR3 reads CAISAGTGPYEQYF.